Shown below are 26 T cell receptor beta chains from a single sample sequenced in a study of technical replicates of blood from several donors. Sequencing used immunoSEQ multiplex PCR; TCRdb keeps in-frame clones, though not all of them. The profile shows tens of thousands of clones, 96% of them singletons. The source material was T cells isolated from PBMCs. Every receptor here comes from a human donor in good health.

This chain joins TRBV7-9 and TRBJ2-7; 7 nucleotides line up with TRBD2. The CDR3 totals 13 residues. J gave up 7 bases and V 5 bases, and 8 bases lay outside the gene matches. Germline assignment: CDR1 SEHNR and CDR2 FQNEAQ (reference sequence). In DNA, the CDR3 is TGTGCCAGCAGCCGGACTAGTGTGGATGAGCAGTACTTC. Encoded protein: CASSRTSVDEQYF.

The CDR3 reads CASSQETGGRTGELFF. The DNA of the CDR3 is TGCGCCAGCAGCCAAGAGACAGGGGGCCGCACCGGGGAGCTGTTTTTT. The chain combines TRBV4-3 with TRBJ2-2; TRBD1 aligns across 10 bases. The CDR3 length is 16 residues. J was trimmed by 4 bases and V by 0 bases; bases with no gene match: 2. Germline CDR1 is LGHNA and CDR2 is YSLEER.

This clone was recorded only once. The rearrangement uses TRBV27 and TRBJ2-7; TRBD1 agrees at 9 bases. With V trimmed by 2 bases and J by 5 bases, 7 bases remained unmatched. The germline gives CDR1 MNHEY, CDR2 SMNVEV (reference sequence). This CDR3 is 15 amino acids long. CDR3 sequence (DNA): TGTGCCAGCAGTTTAGCCTTGGACAGGGGCGACGAGCAGTACTTC. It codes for CASSLALDRGDEQYF.

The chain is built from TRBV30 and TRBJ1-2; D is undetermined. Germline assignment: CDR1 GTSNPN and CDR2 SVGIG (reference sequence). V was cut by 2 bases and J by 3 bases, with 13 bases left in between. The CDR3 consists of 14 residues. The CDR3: CAWSPRPGDYGYTF. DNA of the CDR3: TGTGCCTGGAGTCCCCGCCCCGGGGACTATGGCTACACCTTC. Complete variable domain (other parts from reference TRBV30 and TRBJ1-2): SQTIHQWPATLVQPVGSPLSLECTVEGTSNPNLYWYRQAAGRGLQLLFYSVGIGQISSEVPQNLSASRPQDRQFILSSKKLLLSDSGFYLCAWSPRPGDYGYTFGSGTRLTVV.

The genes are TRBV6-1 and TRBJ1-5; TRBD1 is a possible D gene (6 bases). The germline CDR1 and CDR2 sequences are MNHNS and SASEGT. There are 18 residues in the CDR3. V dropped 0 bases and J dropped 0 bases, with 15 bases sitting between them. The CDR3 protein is CASSEAGGLLYSNQPQHF. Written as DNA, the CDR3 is TGTGCCAGCAGTGAAGCGGGGGGGCTGCTTTATAGCAATCAGCCCCAGCATTTT.

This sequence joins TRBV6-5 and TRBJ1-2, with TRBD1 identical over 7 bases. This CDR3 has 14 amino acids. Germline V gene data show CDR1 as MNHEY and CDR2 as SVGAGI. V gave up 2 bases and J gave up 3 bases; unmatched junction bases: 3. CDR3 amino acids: CASSYRGGYYGYTF. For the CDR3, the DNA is TGTGCCAGCAGTTACCGAGGGGGCTACTATGGCTACACCTTC.

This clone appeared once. The chain's CDR3 is CASSLSGSGELFF. The DNA of the CDR3 is TGTGCCAGCAGCTTATCAGGTTCCGGGGAGCTGTTTTTT. V is TRBV7-3 and J is TRBJ2-2; D is undetermined. Germline V gene lookup returns CDR1 SGHTA and CDR2 FQGTGA. This CDR3 spans 13 amino acids. V was cut by 2 bases and J by 6 bases, with 7 bases left in between.

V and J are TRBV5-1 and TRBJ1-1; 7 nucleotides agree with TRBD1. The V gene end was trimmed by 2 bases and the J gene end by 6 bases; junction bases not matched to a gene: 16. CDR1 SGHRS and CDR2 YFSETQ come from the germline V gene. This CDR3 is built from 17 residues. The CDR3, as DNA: TGCGCCAGCAGCTTATACCCCGTCGAGGGGGCGAATCCTGAAGCTTTCTTT. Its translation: CASSLYPVEGANPEAFF.

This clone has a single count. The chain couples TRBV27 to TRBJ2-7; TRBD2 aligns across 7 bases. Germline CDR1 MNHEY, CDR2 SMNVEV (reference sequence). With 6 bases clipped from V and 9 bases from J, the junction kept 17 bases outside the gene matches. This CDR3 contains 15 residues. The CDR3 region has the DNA TGTGCCAGCAGCAACTCCGGGACTCGGGTAGCGGGGCAGTACTTC. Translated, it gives CASSNSGTRVAGQYF.

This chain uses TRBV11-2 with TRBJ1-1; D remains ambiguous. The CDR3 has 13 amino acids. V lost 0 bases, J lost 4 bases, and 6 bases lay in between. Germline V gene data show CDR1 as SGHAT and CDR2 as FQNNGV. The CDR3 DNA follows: TGTGCCAGCAGCTTAGATAGCCCCACTGAAGCTTTCTTT. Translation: CASSLDSPTEAFF.

CDR3 in amino acids: CASSDLRRVRREKLFF. In DNA, the CDR3 is TGTGCCAGCAGTGACCTGCGGAGGGTGAGAAGAGAAAAACTGTTTTTT. This chain connects TRBV6-1 to TRBJ1-4; D ambiguous. V lost 3 bases and J 8 bases, leaving 19 bases between the germline ends. The CDR3 consists of 16 residues. CDR1 MNHNS and CDR2 SASEGT come from the germline V gene.

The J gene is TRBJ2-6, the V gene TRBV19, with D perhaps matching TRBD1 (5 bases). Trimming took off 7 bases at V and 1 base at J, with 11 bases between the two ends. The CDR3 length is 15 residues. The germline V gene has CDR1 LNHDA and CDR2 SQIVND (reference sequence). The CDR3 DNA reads TGTGCCAGTACCCCTACAGGTTCTGGGGCCAACGTCCTGACTTTC. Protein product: CASTPTGSGANVLTF.

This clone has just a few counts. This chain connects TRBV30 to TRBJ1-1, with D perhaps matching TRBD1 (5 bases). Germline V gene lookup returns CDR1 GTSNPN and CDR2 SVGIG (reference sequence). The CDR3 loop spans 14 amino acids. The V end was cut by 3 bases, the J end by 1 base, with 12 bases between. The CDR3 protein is CAWRRQFSNTEAFF. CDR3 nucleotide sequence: TGTGCCTGGAGAAGACAGTTCTCGAACACTGAAGCTTTCTTT.

The CDR3 nucleotides are TGCGCCAGCAGCCAAGATAGACAGCCGAACCAGTACTTC. Amino acid sequence: CASSQDRQPNQYF. V gene TRBV4-3 combines with J gene TRBJ2-5; the D gene is possibly TRBD1 (5 bases). Trimming took 0 bases from V and 10 from J, leaving 12 bases between them. The CDR3 totals 13 residues. CDR1 and CDR2 from the germline V gene are LGHNA and YSLEER.

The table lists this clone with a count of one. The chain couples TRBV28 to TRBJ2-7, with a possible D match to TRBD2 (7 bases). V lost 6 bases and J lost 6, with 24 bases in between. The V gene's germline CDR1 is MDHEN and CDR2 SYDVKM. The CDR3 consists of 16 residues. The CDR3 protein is CASSLMGGRGTSEQYF. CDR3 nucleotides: TGTGCCAGCAGCCTTATGGGGGGGAGGGGGACCTCCGAGCAGTACTTC.

DNA of the CDR3: TGTGCCAGCAGCCTTGGGGCTGGGGCCTACGAGCAGTACTTC. This codes for CASSLGAGAYEQYF. This chain uses TRBV13 with TRBJ2-7, with D possibly TRBD1 on 5 matching bases. Trimming removed 5 bases at V and 2 bases at J, with 13 bases between. The V gene's germline CDR1 is PRHDT and CDR2 FYEKMQ (reference sequence). The CDR3 length is 14 residues. The full variable domain, completed using reference TRBV13 and TRBJ2-7, is AAGVIQSPRHLIKEKRETATLKCYPIPRHDTVYWYQQGPGQDPQFLISFYEKMQSDKGSIPDRFSAQQFSDYHSELNMSSLELGDSALYFCASSLGAGAYEQYFGPGTRLTVT.

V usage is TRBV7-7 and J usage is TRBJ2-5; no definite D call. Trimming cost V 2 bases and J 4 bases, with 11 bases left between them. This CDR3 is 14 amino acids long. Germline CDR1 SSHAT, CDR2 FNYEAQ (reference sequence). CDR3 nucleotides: TGTGCCAGCAGCTTAACCCTCCGGTTAGAGACCCAGTACTTC. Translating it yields CASSLTLRLETQYF.

The CDR3 region is CASRTQGEQYF. The DNA of the CDR3 is TGTGCCAGCAGGACACAGGGGGAGCAGTACTTC. The chain employs TRBV7-9 and TRBJ2-7; TRBD1 matches 7 bases. Germline trimming cut 6 bases from V and 7 bases from J; bases unmatched to any gene: 3. The CDR3 has 11 amino acids. Per the germline V gene, CDR1 is SEHNR and CDR2 is FQNEAQ (reference sequence).

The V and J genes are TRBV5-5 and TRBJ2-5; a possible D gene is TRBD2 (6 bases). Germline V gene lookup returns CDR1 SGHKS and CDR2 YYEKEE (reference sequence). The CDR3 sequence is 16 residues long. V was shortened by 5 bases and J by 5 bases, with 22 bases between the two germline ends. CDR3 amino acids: CASSQSPGLREETQYF. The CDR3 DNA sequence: TGTGCCAGCAGTCAAAGTCCGGGACTCAGAGAGGAGACCCAGTACTTC.

The CDR3 sequence: CASSDFPGASGNTIYF. The CDR3 bases are TGTGCCAGCAGTGACTTTCCGGGTGCCTCTGGAAACACCATATATTTT. V gene TRBV6-1 combines with J gene TRBJ1-3; D call uncertain. V lost 3 bases to trimming and J lost 0 bases, with 12 bases between them. CDR1 is MNHNS, CDR2 SASEGT, per germline. The CDR3 is 16 residues long.

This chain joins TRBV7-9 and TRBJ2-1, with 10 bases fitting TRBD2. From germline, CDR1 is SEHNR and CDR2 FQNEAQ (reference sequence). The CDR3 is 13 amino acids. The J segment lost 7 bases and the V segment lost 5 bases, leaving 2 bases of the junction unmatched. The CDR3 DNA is TGTGCCAGCAGCCCAGCGGGAGGGAATGAGCAGTTCTTC. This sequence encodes CASSPAGGNEQFF.

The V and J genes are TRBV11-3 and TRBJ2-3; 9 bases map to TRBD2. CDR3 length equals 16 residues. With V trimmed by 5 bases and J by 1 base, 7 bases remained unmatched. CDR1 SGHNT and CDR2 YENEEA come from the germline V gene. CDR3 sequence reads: CASSPRAGGGTDTQYF. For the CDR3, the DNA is TGTGCCAGCAGCCCTAGGGCGGGAGGGGGCACAGATACGCAGTATTTT.

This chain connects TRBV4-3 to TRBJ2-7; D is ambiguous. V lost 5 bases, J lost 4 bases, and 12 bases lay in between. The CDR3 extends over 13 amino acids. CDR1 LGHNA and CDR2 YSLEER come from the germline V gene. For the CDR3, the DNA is TGCGCCAGCAGCTACGGGTTCCAATACGAGCAGTACTTC. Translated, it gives CASSYGFQYEQYF.

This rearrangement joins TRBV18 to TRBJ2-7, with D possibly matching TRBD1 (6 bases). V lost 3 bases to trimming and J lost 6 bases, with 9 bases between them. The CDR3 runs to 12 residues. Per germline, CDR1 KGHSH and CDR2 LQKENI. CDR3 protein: CASSPTGSEQYF. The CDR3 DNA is TGTGCCAGCTCACCTACAGGGAGCGAGCAGTACTTC. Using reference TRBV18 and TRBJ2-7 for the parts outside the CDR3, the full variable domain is NAGVMQNPRHLVRRRGQEARLRCSPMKGHSHVYWYRQLPEEGLKFMVYLQKENIIDESGMPKERFSAEFPKEGPSILRIQQVVRGDSAAYFCASSPTGSEQYFGPGTRLTVT.

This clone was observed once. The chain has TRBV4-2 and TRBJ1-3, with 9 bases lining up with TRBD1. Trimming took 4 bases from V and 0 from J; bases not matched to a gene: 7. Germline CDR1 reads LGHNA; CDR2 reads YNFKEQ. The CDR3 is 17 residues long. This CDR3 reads CASSLSGQGFSGNTIYF. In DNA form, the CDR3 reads TGTGCCAGCAGCCTTTCTGGACAGGGGTTCTCTGGAAACACCATATATTTT.

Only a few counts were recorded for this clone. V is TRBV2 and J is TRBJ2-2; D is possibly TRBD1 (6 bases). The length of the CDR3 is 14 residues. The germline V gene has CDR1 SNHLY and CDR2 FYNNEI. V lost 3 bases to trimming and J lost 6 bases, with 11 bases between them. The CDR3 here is CASSDLTGAGELFF. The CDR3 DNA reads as TGTGCCAGCAGTGATCTGACAGGTGCCGGGGAGCTGTTTTTT.